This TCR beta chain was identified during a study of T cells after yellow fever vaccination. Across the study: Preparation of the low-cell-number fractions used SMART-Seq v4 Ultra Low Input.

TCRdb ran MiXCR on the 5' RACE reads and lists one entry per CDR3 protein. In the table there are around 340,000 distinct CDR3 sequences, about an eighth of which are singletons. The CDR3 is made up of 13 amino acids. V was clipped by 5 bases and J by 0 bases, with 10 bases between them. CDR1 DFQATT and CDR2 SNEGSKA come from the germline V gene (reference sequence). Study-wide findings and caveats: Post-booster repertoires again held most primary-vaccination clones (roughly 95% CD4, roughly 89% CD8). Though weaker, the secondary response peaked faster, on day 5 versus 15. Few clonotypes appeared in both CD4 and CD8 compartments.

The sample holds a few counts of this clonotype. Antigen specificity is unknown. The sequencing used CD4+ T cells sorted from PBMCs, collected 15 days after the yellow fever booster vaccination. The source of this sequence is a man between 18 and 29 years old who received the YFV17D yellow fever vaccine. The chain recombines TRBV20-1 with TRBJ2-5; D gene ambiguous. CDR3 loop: CSAYTTHQETQYF. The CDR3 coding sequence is TGCAGTGCTTACACCACTCACCAAGAGACCCAGTACTTC.